This T cell receptor beta chain was sequenced during a study of cytomegalovirus exposure and HLA in healthy donors. Study information: It was reported in a later analysis that the same platform had been used for the approximately 120 validation repertoires as for the 550 to 700 first-cohort repertoires. Whole-study findings and limits: There were about 160 TCR beta chains listed as cytomegalovirus-associated. There were three CMV-associated chains whose specificity for CMV antigens was confirmed in vitro.

Profiled with immunoSEQ multiplex PCR; TCRdb holds only in-frame clones, not every one. This table holds more than 85,000 clones, approximately 89% found once. For this clone: Its specificity is unknown.

The CDR3 is made up of 13 amino acids. The germline V and J ends were trimmed by 3 bases and 5 bases, with 10 bases remaining between them. The germline CDR1 and CDR2 sequences are PRHDT and FYEKMQ (reference sequence). The donors were members of the approximately 120-subject validation cohort (separate from the roughly 700-subject first cohort). Sequencing was done on a sample of PBMCs. The receptor was isolated from a woman in her late teens or twenties in good health and CMV-seronegative. The chain has TRBV13 and TRBJ2-5; no firm D call. CDR3 loop: CASSLNPEETQYF. The CDR3, as DNA: TGTGCCAGCAGCTTGAACCCTGAGGAGACCCAGTACTTC.